This TCR beta chain was obtained from a study of T cells in Graves' hyperthyroidism and ophthalmopathy. The overall study: Peripheral blood was collected at initial diagnosis, before any treatment.

J gave up 6 bases and V 0 bases, and 9 bases lay outside the gene matches. Germline CDR1 is SGHTA and CDR2 is FQGNSA. There are 19 residues in the CDR3. TCR beta CDR3 regions were amplified from RNA transcripts. When the TCR CDR3 underwent first-round RT-PCR, the HTBI primer set was used. TCRdb re-derived calls from the multiplex PCR reads in MiXCR, one entry per CDR3 protein. Here the sample spans about 690,000 distinct CDR3 sequences, about 18% being singletons. Hyperthyroidism, newly diagnosed and lasting under 2 months, affected patients aged 18 to 65. Out of approximately 10 ml of fresh peripheral blood came the PBMCs. This clonotype has a single count. A much larger clone is a single base away; this may be a read error.

The V call is TRBV7-2, the J call TRBJ2-1; TRBD2 matches 15 bases. Sequences were obtained from blood. This TCR was sampled from a man between 50 and 59 years old with Graves' hyperthyroidism. The CDR3 bases are TGTGCCAGCAGCTTAGCGGGGGGACTAGCGGGAGGCGAAGGCAATGAGCAGTTCTTC. Protein sequence: CASSLAGGLAGGEGNEQFF.